These 21 T cell receptor beta chains were all obtained from the same sample, sequenced in a study of T cells in Graves' hyperthyroidism and ophthalmopathy. It was RNA transcripts that yielded the amplified TCR beta CDR3 regions. First-round RT-PCR of the TCR CDR3 relied on the HTBI primer set. TCRdb independently ran MiXCR on the multiplex PCR reads; one entry per CDR3 protein. The table lists around 300,000 distinct CDR3 sequences, roughly 13% of them singletons. Material: blood. These TCRs come from a woman aged 40 to 50 with Graves' ophthalmopathy.

There are many counts of this clonotype. The CDR3 spells CASSKSGGASNEQFF. CDR3 nucleotides: TGTGCCAGCAGCAAAAGCGGGGGGGCGAGTAATGAGCAGTTCTTC. The chain links TRBV7-6 to TRBJ2-1, with TRBD2 matching 10 bases. The CDR3 contains 15 residues. The junction had 8 bases not matched to a gene; V was cut back by 5 bases and J by 7 bases. The germline V gene has CDR1 SGHVS and CDR2 FNYEAQ.

This clonotype was observed many times. CDR3 DNA sequence: TGTGCCAGCAGACCGACGGAGAACACTGAAGCTTTCTTT. Translated: CASRPTENTEAFF. The chain employs TRBV2 and TRBJ1-1; no definite D call. This CDR3 has 13 amino acids. Germline CDR1 is SNHLY and CDR2 is FYNNEI. V lost 6 bases and J lost 1, with 9 bases in between.

This clonotype was found many times. This chain uses TRBV2 with TRBJ2-1; 10 bases align to TRBD1. The CDR3 is 15 amino acids. The germline gives CDR1 SNHLY, CDR2 FYNNEI. V shed 5 bases, J shed 3 bases, and the junction held 4 bases outside the gene matches. The CDR3 coding sequence is TGTGCCAGCAGTTTTGGACAGGGGGGCTACAATGAGCAGTTCTTC. Translated: CASSFGQGGYNEQFF.

The table lists this clonotype with many counts. The chain has TRBV12-3 or TRBV12-4 and TRBJ2-1; no reliable D call. The CDR3 consists of 12 residues. The V end was cut by 3 bases, the J end by 6 bases, with 6 bases between. CDR3 DNA sequence: TGTGCCAGCAGTTTTCTCAGCAATGAGCAGTTCTTC. Protein product: CASSFLSNEQFF.

This clonotype showed up many times. The chain carries TRBV10-3 and TRBJ2-7; D unresolved. The CDR3 runs to 13 residues. CDR1 ENHRY and CDR2 SYGVKD come from the germline V gene. Trimming shortened V by 3 bases and J by 3 bases, and 9 bases separated the two germline ends. The CDR3: CAISDLGGYEQYF. CDR3 sequence (DNA): TGTGCCATCAGTGACCTCGGCGGCTACGAGCAGTACTTC.

This clonotype has at least ten counts. This sequence joins TRBV27 and TRBJ2-3; perhaps D is TRBD1 or TRBD2 (5 bases each). Germline CDR1 reads MNHEY; CDR2 reads SMNVEV (reference sequence). V dropped 3 bases and J dropped 2 bases, with 15 bases sitting between them. This CDR3 has 16 residues. The CDR3 DNA is TGTGCCAGCAGTTTTATCGGGGAAGGGACCACAGATACGCAGTATTTT. Its translation is CASSFIGEGTTDTQYF.

The chain recombines TRBV6-6 with TRBJ2-7; D is unresolved. V shed 2 bases and J shed 2 bases, with 13 bases lying between them. CDR1 is MNHNY, CDR2 SVGAGI, per germline (reference sequence). The CDR3 runs 15 residues. CDR3 residues: CASSYGSARAYEQYF. Written as DNA, the CDR3 is TGTGCCAGCAGTTACGGCAGCGCCCGCGCCTACGAGCAGTACTTC.

This clonotype was observed many times. The chain's CDR3 is CASSPLRLLGTIYF. DNA for the CDR3: TGTGCCAGCAGCCCCCTTCGCTTACTTGGCACCATATATTTT. The chain has TRBV6-1 and TRBJ1-3, with D hard to call. The CDR3 extends over 14 amino acids. The germline gives CDR1 MNHNS, CDR2 SASEGT. With 6 bases removed from V and 9 bases from J, the gap between germline ends came to 18 bases.

In its sample, this clonotype was seen many times. This chain links TRBV10-3 with TRBJ2-2, with D perhaps being TRBD1 or TRBD2 (6 bases each). V lost 4 bases to trimming and J lost 2 bases, with 11 bases between them. Germline CDR1 and CDR2: ENHRY and SYGVKD. This CDR3 has 15 residues. The CDR3 nucleotides read TGTGCCATCAGTGGGTCGGGGGCCAACACCGGGGAGCTGTTTTTT. Protein: CAISGSGANTGELFF.

Points on this clonotype: Germline is not matched at one junction end, which may reflect a read error. The CDR3 bases are TGCGCCAACAGCTTTAGCGGAGCCTACGAGCAGTACTTC. It encodes CANSFSGAYEQYF. The chain recombines TRBV5-1 with TRBJ2-7; possible D gene TRBD2, 6 bases. CDR1 and CDR2 (germline): SGHRS, YFSETQ. The CDR3 loop spans 13 amino acids.

The chain links TRBV24-1 to TRBJ1-6; perhaps TRBD1 as D (5 bases). The germline gives CDR1 KGHDR, CDR2 SFDVKD. Between the trimmed V and J ends, which lost 5 bases and 7 bases, there was a span of 14 bases. The CDR3 is made up of 15 amino acids. The CDR3, as DNA: TGTGCCACCAGTGCCCTGGGACCCTGGAATTCACCCCTCCACTTT. This gives the protein CATSALGPWNSPLHF.

This clonotype was detected ten times or more. V gene TRBV11-2 combines with J gene TRBJ2-3; TRBD2 aligns across 9 bases. The CDR3 covers 16 residues. CDR1 and CDR2 (germline): SGHAT, FQNNGV. The V and J ends lost 0 bases and 4 bases, in that order; junction bases with no gene match: 5. The CDR3 here is CASSLERGGWSDTQYF. CDR3 DNA sequence: TGTGCCAGCAGCTTAGAGCGGGGGGGCTGGTCAGATACGCAGTATTTT. Full variable domain (remainder filled in from reference TRBV11-2 and TRBJ2-3): EAGVAQSPRYKIIEKRQSVAFWCNPISGHATLYWYQQILGQGPKLLIQFQNNGVVDDSQLPKDRFSAERLKGVDSTLKIQPAKLEDSAVYLCASSLERGGWSDTQYFGPGTRLTVL.

The chain links TRBV12-3 or TRBV12-4 to TRBJ1-6, with 9 bases fitting TRBD1. The length of the CDR3 is 14 residues. The V and J ends lost 4 bases and 7 bases, in that order; junction bases with no gene match: 2. For the CDR3, the DNA is TGTGCCAGCAGTTGGACAGGGGACAATTCACCCCTCCACTTT. Amino acids: CASSWTGDNSPLHF.

This clonotype was counted ten times or more. The chain carries TRBV3-1 and TRBJ1-1; the match to TRBD1 covers 7 bases. Germline CDR1 reads LGHDT; CDR2 reads YNNKEL (reference sequence). V shed 4 bases and J 1 base; nucleotides not matched to a gene: 6. This CDR3 spans 15 amino acids. In nucleotides, the CDR3 is TGTGCCAGCAGCCCCCCGACAGGGCCGAACACTGAAGCTTTCTTT. It codes for CASSPPTGPNTEAFF.

Concerning this clonotype: This may arise from a read error, as a much more abundant clone is one base away. The chain is built from TRBV19 and TRBJ2-5, with 13 bases identical to TRBD2. Per germline, CDR1 LNHDA and CDR2 SQIVND (reference sequence). CDR3 length equals 14 residues. Written as DNA, the CDR3 is TGTGCCAGTAGCGCAGGACTAGCGGGAGAGACCAAGTACTTC. Protein product: CASSAGLAGETKYF.

This clonotype was recorded a few times. The CDR3 sequence: CASSGKGGPLGEQYF. The CDR3 DNA sequence: TGTGCCAGCAGCGGAAAGGGAGGCCCCTTGGGCGAGCAGTACTTC. The V gene is TRBV7-9, the J gene TRBJ2-7, with D perhaps matching TRBD2 (6 bases). Germline CDR1 and CDR2: SEHNR and FQNEAQ (reference sequence). This CDR3 spans 15 amino acids. Trimming pared 5 bases from V and 6 bases from J, leaving 20 bases between.

This clonotype was observed a handful of times. This may come from a read error, since a much larger clone is one base off. The chain is built from TRBV29-1 and TRBJ2-2; maybe TRBD1 (6 bases). Germline CDR1 reads SQVTM; CDR2 reads ANQGSEA. This CDR3 spans 13 amino acids. The V and J ends lost 8 bases and 3 bases respectively, with 13 bases between them. The CDR3 protein is CSTRQADTGELFF. Here the CDR3 DNA reads TGCAGCACGAGACAGGCAGACACCGGGGAGCTGTTTTTT.

This clonotype was detected a few times. The rearrangement uses TRBV6-1 and TRBJ2-1, with 13 bases lining up with TRBD2. The CDR3 is 16 amino acids. Germline CDR1 and CDR2: MNHNS and SASEGT. Unmatched junction bases numbered 12, after V lost 5 bases and J lost 11 bases. This CDR3 reads CASSLGLAGANLQQFF. The CDR3 DNA reads as TGTGCCAGCAGTCTCGGACTAGCGGGGGCCAATTTGCAGCAGTTCTTC.

The V call is TRBV10-3, the J call TRBJ2-3, with 7 bases lining up with TRBD1. This CDR3 region has 13 residues. V was pared by 5 bases and J by 4 bases, with 3 bases of the junction left unmatched. Germline CDR1 and CDR2: ENHRY and SYGVKD. The CDR3 here is CAISPTGSDTQYF. The CDR3 region has the DNA TGTGCCATCAGTCCGACAGGGTCAGATACGCAGTATTTT.

V and J are TRBV14 and TRBJ2-4, with 7 bases that match TRBD1. V shed 4 bases and J 4 bases; nucleotides not matched to a gene: 7. CDR3 length: 15 residues. Germline V gene sequence: CDR1 SGHDN, CDR2 FVKESK. The CDR3: CASSRRDSQKNIQYF. CDR3 in DNA: TGTGCCAGCAGCCGTCGGGACAGCCAGAAAAACATTCAGTACTTC.

The CDR3 DNA reads as TGTGCCAGCAATCTAGAGAGCACAGATACGCAGTATTTT. It codes for CASNLESTDTQYF. V and J are TRBV7-2 and TRBJ2-3, with D unresolved. V lost 7 bases and J 0 bases, leaving 8 bases between the germline ends. The germline V gene has CDR1 SGHTA and CDR2 FQGNSA. This CDR3 is 13 amino acids long. The variable domain in full, completed from reference TRBV7-2 and TRBJ2-3, reads GAGVSQSPSNKVTEKGKDVELRCDPISGHTALYWYRQSLGQGLEFLIYFQGNSAPDKSGLPSDRFSAERTGGSVSTLTIQRTQQEDSAVYLCASNLESTDTQYFGPGTRLTVL.